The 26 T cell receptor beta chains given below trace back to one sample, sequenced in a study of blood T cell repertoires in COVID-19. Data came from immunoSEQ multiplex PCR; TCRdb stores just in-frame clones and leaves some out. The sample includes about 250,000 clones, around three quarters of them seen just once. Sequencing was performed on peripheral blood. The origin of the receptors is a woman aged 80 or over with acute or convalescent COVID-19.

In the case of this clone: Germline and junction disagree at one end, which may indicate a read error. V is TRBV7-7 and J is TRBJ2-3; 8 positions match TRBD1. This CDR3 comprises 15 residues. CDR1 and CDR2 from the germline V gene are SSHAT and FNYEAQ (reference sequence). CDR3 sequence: CASSLATGVGDTQYF. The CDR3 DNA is TGTGCCAGCAGCCTAGCGACAGGGGTAGGAGATACGCAGTATTTT.

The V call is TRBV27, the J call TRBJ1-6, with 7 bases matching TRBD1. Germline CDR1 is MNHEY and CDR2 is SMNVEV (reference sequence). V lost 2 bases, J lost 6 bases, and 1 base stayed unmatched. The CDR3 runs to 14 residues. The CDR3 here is CASSLGQANSPLHF. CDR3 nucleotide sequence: TGTGCCAGCAGTTTAGGACAGGCTAATTCACCCCTCCACTTT.

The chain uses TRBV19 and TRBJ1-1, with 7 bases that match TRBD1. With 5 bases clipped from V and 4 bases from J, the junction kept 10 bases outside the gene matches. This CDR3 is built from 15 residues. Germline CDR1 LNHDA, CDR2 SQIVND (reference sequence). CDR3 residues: CASSPRSEGATEAFF. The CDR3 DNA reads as TGTGCCAGTAGTCCCCGATCGGAGGGGGCCACTGAAGCTTTCTTT.

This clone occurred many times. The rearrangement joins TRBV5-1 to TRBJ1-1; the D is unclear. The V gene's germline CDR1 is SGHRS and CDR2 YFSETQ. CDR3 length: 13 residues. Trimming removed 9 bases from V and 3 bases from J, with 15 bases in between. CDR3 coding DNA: TGCGCCACCTTTTCGGCGGGATACACTGAAGCTTTCTTT. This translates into CATFSAGYTEAFF.

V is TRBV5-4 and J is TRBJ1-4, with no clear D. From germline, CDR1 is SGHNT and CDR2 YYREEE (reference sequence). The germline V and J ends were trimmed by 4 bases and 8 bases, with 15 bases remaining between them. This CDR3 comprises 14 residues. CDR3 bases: TGTGCCAGCAGCCCGGACCTCCGGGAGGAAAAACTGTTTTTT. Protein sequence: CASSPDLREEKLFF. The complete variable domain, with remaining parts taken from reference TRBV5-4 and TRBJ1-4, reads ETGVTQSPTHLIKTRGQQVTLRCSSQSGHNTVSWYQQALGQGPQFIFQYYREEENGRGNFPPRFSGLQFPNYSSELNVNALELDDSALYLCASSPDLREEKLFFGSGTQLSVL.

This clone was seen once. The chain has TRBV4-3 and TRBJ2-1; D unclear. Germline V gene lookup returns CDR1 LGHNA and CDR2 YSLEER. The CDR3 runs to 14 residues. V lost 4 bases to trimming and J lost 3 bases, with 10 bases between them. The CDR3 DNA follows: TGCGCCAGCAGCCTCCAGGTGGGCTACAATGAGCAGTTCTTC. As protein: CASSLQVGYNEQFF.

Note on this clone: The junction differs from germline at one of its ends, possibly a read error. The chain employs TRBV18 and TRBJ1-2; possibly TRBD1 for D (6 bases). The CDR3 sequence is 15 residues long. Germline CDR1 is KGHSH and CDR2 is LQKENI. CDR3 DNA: TGTGCCAGCTCACTAAACCCACAGGGAAACTATGGCTACACCTTT. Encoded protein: CASSLNPQGNYGYTF. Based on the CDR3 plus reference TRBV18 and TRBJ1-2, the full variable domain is NAGVMQNPRHLVRRRGQEARLRCSPMKGHSHVYWYRQLPEEGLKFMVYLQKENIIDESGMPKERFSAEFPKEGPSILRIQQVVRGDSAAYFCASSLNPQGNYGYTFGSGTRLTVV.

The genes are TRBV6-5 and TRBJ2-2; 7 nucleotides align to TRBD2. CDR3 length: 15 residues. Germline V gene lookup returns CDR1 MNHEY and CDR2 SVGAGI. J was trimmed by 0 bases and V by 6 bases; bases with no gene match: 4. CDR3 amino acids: CASSRGGPNTGELFF. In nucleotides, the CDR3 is TGTGCCAGCAGCCGCGGGGGACCGAACACCGGGGAGCTGTTTTTT.

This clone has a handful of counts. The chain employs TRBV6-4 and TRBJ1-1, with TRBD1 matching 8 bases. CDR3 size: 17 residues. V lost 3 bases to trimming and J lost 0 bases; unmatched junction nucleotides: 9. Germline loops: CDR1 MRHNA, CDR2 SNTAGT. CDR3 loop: CASSDPETGDLNTEAFF. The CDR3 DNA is TGTGCCAGCAGTGATCCGGAGACAGGGGACTTGAACACTGAAGCTTTCTTT.

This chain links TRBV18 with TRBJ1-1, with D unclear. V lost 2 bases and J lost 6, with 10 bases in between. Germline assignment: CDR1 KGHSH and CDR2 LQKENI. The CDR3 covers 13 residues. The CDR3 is CASSPSIEAEAFF. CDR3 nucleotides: TGTGCCAGCTCACCAAGTATTGAGGCTGAAGCTTTCTTT.

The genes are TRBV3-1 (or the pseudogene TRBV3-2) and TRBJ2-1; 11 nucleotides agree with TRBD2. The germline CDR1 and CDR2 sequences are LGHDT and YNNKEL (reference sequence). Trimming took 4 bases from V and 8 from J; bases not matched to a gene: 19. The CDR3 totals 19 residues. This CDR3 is CASSPPRGSSGGTGDEQFF. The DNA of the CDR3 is TGTGCCAGCAGCCCCCCCCGGGGGTCTAGCGGGGGGACCGGGGATGAGCAGTTCTTC.

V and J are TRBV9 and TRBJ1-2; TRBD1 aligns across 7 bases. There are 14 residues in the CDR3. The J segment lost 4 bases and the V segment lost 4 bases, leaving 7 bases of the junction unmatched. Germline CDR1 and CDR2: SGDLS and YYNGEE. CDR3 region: CASSLHDRVYGYTF. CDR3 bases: TGTGCCAGCAGCTTACACGACAGGGTCTATGGCTACACCTTC.

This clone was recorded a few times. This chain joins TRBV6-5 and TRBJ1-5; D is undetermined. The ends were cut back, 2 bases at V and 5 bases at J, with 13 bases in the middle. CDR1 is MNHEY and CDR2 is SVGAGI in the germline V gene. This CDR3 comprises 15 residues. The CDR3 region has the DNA TGTGCCAGCAGTTACGCAACACGCGGGTATCAGCCCCAGCATTTT. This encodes CASSYATRGYQPQHF.

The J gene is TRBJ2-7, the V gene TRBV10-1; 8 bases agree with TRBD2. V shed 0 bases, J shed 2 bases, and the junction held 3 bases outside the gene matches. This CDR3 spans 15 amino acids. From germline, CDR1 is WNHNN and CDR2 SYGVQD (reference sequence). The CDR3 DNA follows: TGCGCCAGCAGTGAGTCGGGACTAGGGGCCTACGAGCAGTACTTC. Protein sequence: CASSESGLGAYEQYF.

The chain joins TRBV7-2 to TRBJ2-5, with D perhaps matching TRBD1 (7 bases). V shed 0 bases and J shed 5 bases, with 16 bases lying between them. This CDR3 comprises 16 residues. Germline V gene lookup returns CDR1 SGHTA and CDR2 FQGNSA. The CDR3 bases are TGTGCCAGCAGCTTAGCGGGCAGGGGGGTGGGCGAGACCCAGTACTTC. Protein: CASSLAGRGVGETQYF.

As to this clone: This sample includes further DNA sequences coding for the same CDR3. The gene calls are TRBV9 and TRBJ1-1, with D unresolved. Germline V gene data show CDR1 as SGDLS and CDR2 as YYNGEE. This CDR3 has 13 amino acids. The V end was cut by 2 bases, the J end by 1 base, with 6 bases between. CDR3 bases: TGTGCCAGCAGCGTCGAAGCGAACACTGAAGCTTTCTTT. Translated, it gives CASSVEANTEAFF.

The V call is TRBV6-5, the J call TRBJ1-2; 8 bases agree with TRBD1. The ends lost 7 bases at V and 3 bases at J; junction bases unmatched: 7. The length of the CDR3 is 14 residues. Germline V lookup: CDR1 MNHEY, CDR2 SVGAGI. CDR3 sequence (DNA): TGTGCCAGCACCTATACAGGGGGGGACTATGGCTACACCTTC. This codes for CASTYTGGDYGYTF.

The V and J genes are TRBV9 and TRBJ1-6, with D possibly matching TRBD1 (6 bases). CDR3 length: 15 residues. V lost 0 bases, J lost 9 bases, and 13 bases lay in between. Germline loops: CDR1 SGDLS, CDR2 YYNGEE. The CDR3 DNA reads TGTGCCAGCAGCGTAGACGGGGACAAGGGTTCACCCCTCCACTTT. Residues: CASSVDGDKGSPLHF. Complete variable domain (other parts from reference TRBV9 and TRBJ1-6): DSGVTQTPKHLITATGQRVTLRCSPRSGDLSVYWYQQSLDQGLQFLIQYYNGEERAKGNILERFSAQQFPDLHSELNLSSLELGDSALYFCASSVDGDKGSPLHFGNGTRLTVT.

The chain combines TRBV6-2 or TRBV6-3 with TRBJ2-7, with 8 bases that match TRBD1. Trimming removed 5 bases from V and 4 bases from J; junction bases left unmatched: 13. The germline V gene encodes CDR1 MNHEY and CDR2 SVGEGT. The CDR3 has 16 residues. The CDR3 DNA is TGTGCCAGCAGTCAGCCCTTGCGGACAGGGTGGTACGAGCAGTACTTC. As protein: CASSQPLRTGWYEQYF.

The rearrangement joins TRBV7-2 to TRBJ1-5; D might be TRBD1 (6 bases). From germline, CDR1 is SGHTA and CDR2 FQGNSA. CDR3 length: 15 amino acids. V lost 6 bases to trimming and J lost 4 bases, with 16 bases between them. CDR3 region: CASSSGRGRNQPQHF. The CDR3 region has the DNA TGTGCCAGCAGTTCGGGCAGGGGAAGGAATCAGCCCCAGCATTTT. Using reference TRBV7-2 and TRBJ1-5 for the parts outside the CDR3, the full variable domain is GAGVSQSPSNKVTEKGKDVELRCDPISGHTALYWYRQSLGQGLEFLIYFQGNSAPDKSGLPSDRFSAERTGGSVSTLTIQRTQQEDSAVYLCASSSGRGRNQPQHFGDGTRLSIL.

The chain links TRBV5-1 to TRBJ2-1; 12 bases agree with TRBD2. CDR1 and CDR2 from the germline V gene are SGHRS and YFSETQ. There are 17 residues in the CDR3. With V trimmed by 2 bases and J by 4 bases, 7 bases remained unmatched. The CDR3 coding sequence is TGCGCCAGCAGCTTTCGACTAGCGGGGGACATATACAATGAGCAGTTCTTC. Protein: CASSFRLAGDIYNEQFF.

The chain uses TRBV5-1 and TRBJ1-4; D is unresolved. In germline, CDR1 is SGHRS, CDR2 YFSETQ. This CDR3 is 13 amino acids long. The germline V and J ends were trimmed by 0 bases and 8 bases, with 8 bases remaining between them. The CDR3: CASSLGGEEKLFF. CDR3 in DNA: TGCGCCAGCAGCTTGGGGGGAGAAGAAAAACTGTTTTTT.

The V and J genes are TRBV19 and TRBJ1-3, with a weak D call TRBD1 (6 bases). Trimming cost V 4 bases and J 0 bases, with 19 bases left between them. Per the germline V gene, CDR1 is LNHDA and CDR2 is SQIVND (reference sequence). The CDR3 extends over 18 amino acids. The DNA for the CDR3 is TGTGCCAGTAGTACCCGGACAGTTTCTGACTCCTCTGGAAACACCATATATTTT. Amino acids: CASSTRTVSDSSGNTIYF.

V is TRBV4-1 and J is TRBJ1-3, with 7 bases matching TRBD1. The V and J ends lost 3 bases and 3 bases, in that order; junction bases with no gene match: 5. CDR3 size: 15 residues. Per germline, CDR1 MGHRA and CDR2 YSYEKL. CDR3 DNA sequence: TGCGCCAGCAGCCAGCCGACAGGGCGTGGAAACACCATATATTTT. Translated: CASSQPTGRGNTIYF.

CDR3 DNA sequence: TGTGCCAGCAAGGGTAATTCAGGGGACTATGGCTACACCTTC. This translates into CASKGNSGDYGYTF. The V and J genes are TRBV28 and TRBJ1-2; TRBD1 is a possible D gene (6 bases). CDR1 is MDHEN and CDR2 is SYDVKM in the germline V gene. The CDR3 loop spans 14 amino acids. V shed 7 bases and J shed 3 bases, with 15 bases lying between them.

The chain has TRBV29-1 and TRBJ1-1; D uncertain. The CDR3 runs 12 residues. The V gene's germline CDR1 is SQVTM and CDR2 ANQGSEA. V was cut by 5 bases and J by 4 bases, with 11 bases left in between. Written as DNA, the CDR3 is TGCAGCGTTCGGGAAGGCGTCACTGAAGCTTTCTTT. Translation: CSVREGVTEAFF.